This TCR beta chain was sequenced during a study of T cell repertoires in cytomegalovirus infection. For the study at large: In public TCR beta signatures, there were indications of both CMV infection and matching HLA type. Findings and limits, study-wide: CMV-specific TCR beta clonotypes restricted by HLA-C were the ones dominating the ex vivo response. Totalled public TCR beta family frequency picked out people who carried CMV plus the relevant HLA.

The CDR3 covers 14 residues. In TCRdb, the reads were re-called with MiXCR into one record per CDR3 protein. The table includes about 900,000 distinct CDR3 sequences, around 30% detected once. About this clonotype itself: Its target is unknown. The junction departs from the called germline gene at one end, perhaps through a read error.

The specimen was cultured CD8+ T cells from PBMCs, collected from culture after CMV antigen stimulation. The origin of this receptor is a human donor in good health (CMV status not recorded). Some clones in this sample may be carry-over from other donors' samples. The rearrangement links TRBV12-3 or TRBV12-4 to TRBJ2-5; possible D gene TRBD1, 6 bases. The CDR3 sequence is CASSPDRSQETRYF. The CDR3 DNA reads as TGTGCCAGCAGTCCCGACAGGTCTCAAGAGACCCGGTACTTC.